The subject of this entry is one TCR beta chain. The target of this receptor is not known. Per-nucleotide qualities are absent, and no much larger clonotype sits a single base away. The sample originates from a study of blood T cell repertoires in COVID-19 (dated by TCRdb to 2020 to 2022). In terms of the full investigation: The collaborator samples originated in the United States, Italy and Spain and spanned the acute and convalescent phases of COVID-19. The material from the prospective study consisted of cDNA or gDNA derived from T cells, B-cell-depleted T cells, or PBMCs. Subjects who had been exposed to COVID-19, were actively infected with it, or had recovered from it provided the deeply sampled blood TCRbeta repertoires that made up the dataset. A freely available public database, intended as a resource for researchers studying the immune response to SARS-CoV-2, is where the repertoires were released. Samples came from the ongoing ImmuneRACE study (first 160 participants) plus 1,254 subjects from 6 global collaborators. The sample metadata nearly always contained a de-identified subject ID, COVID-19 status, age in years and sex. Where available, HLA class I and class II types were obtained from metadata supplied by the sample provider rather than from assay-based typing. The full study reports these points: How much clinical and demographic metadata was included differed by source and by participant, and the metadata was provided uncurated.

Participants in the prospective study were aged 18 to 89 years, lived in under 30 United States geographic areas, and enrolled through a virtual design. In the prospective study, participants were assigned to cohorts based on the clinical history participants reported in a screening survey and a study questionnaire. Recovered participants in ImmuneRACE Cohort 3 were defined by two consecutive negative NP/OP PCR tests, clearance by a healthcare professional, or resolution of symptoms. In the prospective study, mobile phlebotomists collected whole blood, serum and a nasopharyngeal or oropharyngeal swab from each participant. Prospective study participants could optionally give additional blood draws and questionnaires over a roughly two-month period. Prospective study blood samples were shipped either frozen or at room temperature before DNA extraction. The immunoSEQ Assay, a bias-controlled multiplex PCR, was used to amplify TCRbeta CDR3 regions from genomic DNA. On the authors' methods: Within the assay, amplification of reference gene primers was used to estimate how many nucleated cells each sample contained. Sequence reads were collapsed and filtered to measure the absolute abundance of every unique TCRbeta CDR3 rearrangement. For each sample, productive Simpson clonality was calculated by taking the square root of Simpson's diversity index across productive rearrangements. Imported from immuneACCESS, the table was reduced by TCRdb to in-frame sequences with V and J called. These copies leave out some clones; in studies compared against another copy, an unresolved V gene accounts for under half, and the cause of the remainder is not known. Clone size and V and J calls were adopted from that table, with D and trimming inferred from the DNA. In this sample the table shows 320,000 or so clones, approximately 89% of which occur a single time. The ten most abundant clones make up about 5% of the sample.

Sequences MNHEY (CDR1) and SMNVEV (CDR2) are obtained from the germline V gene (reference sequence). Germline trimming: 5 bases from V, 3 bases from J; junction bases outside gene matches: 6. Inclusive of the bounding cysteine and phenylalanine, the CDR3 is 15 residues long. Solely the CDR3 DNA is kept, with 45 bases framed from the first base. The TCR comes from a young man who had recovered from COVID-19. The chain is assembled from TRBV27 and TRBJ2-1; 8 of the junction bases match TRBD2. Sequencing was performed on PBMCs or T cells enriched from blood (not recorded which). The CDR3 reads CASSLRGGLYNEQFF. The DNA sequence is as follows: TGTGCCAGCAGTCTCCGGGGGGGGCTCTACAATGAGCAGTTCTTC.